Below are 25 T cell receptor beta chains sequenced from a single sample in a study of CD8 T cells in ankylosing spondylitis. TCRdb redid the calling of the 5' RACE reads with MiXCR, one entry per CDR3 protein. The sample lists 200,000 or so distinct CDR3 sequences; under 30% were seen once. The sequenced sample consisted of blood, either unsorted or a sorted T cell fraction (not recorded which). These receptor sequences come from a male donor with ankylosing spondylitis or in good health (not recorded which).

This clonotype was seen a few times. The gene calls are TRBV18 and TRBJ2-7; perhaps D is TRBD1 or TRBD2 (5 bases each). This CDR3 is built from 13 residues. Germline V gene lookup returns CDR1 KGHSH and CDR2 LQKENI. The V and J ends lost 0 bases and 7 bases respectively, with 10 bases between them. The CDR3 bases are TGTGCCAGCTCACCACCGAGGGGCGGGGAGCAGTACTTC. Translated, it gives CASSPPRGGEQYF.

The chain couples TRBV5-6 to TRBJ1-1, with TRBD1 matching over 8 bases. With 4 bases clipped from V and 3 bases from J, the junction kept 8 bases outside the gene matches. The length of the CDR3 is 15 residues. The germline V gene has CDR1 SGHDT and CDR2 YYEEEE. CDR3 amino acids: CASSPWTGRDTEAFF. CDR3 sequence (DNA): TGTGCCAGCAGCCCATGGACAGGGAGGGACACTGAAGCTTTCTTT.

This clonotype was counted only a few times. This CDR3 is missing its conserved last phenylalanine or tryptophan, likely due to a read error. The CDR3: CASSLASGGLDTQYL. The CDR3 DNA is TGTGCCAGCAGTTTAGCGAGTGGTGGGTTGGATACGCAGTATCTT. The chain recombines TRBV12-3 or TRBV12-4 with TRBJ2-3, with D uncertain. The CDR3 covers 15 residues. With 0 bases removed from V and 6 bases from J, the gap between germline ends came to 13 bases.

In its sample, this clonotype was seen a few times. This chain connects TRBV4-1 to TRBJ2-1, with TRBD1 matching 9 bases. This CDR3 comprises 15 residues. Germline V CDR1 and CDR2: MGHRA, YSYEKL. The V segment lost 1 base and the J segment 7 bases; nucleotides outside the gene matches: 5. The CDR3 DNA reads TGCGCCAGCAGCCAAGGGAACAGGGGGCGGAATGAGCAGTTCTTC. Translating it yields CASSQGNRGRNEQFF.

This clonotype was seen repeatedly, ten times or more. J is TRBJ2-6 and V is TRBV4-2; D remains ambiguous. The V gene's germline CDR1 is LGHNA and CDR2 YNFKEQ. Between the trimmed V and J ends, which lost 0 bases and 6 bases, there was a span of 9 bases. The CDR3 consists of 15 residues. In nucleotides, the CDR3 is TGTGCCAGCAGCCAAGAAGGGTCTTCGGCCAACGTCCTGACTTTC. Encoded protein: CASSQEGSSANVLTF.

This clonotype was picked up many times. The chain has TRBV18 and TRBJ2-3, with D perhaps matching TRBD2 (6 bases). Trimming left V 3 bases short and J 3 bases short, with 16 bases between. This CDR3 spans 16 amino acids. Germline CDR1 reads KGHSH; CDR2 reads LQKENI. CDR3 protein: CASSPDGGPLTDTQYF. In DNA, the CDR3 is TGTGCCAGCTCACCTGACGGAGGGCCTCTTACAGATACGCAGTATTTT. Full variable domain (missing parts from reference TRBV18 and TRBJ2-3): NAGVMQNPRHLVRRRGQEARLRCSPMKGHSHVYWYRQLPEEGLKFMVYLQKENIIDESGMPKERFSAEFPKEGPSILRIQQVVRGDSAAYFCASSPDGGPLTDTQYFGPGTRLTVL.

At least ten counts were recorded for this clonotype. A junction end diverges from the germline sequence, so it may reflect a read error. This chain joins TRBV7-7 and TRBJ1-1, with D uncertain. This CDR3 is built from 13 residues. Germline V lookup: CDR1 SSHAT, CDR2 FNYEAQ (reference sequence). This CDR3 reads CASSLGQNTEAFF. CDR3 DNA sequence: TGTGCTAGCAGCTTAGGTCAGAATACCGAAGCTTTCTTT.

The V and J genes are TRBV20-1 and TRBJ2-1; perhaps TRBD2 as D (6 bases). Trimming cost V 5 bases and J 7 bases, with 18 bases left between them. The germline V gene encodes CDR1 DFQATT and CDR2 SNEGSKA (reference sequence). The CDR3 length is 14 residues. DNA for the CDR3: TGCAGTGCTTTGGGGGGACTCCCTTTAAATGAGCAGTTCTTC. Translation: CSALGGLPLNEQFF.

This clonotype was observed many times. The chain combines TRBV20-1 with TRBJ2-2; TRBD2 agrees at 10 bases. Germline V CDR1 and CDR2: DFQATT, SNEGSKA (reference sequence). The CDR3 runs 14 residues. CDR3 DNA sequence: TGCAGCGGATCTAGCGGGAGGAACACCGGGGAGCTGTTTTTT. Its protein is CSGSSGRNTGELFF.

This clonotype was seen many times. The J gene is TRBJ2-5, the V gene TRBV25-1; 12 positions agree with TRBD2. V shed 0 bases and J 5 bases; nucleotides not matched to a gene: 4. CDR3 size: 16 residues. CDR1 is MGHDK, CDR2 SYGVNS, per germline. As DNA, the CDR3 is TGTGCCAGCAGTGAATATCGGCTAGCGGGAGGGGAGACCCAGTACTTC. It translates to CASSEYRLAGGETQYF. Full variable domain (missing parts from reference TRBV25-1 and TRBJ2-5): EADIYQTPRYLVIGTGKKITLECSQTMGHDKMYWYQQDPGMELHLIHYSYGVNSTEKGDLSSESTVSRIRTEHFPLTLESARPSHTSQYLCASSEYRLAGGETQYFGPGTRLLVL.

This clonotype has at least ten counts. The chain combines TRBV7-8 with TRBJ1-1, with 9 positions matching TRBD1. J was trimmed by 4 bases and V by 3 bases; bases with no gene match: 0. This CDR3 is 13 amino acids long. Germline V CDR1 and CDR2: SGHVS, FQNEAQ. CDR3 residues: CASSLTGGTEAFF. Here the CDR3 DNA reads TGTGCCAGCAGCTTGACAGGGGGCACTGAAGCTTTCTTT. The full variable domain, rest sourced from reference TRBV7-8 and TRBJ1-1, is GAGVSQSPRYKVAKRGQDVALRCDPISGHVSLFWYQQALGQGPEFLTYFQNEAQLDKSGLPSDRFFAERPEGSVSTLKIQRTQQEDSAVYLCASSLTGGTEAFFGQGTRLTVV.

This clonotype was detected ten times or more. The gene calls are TRBV2 and TRBJ2-3; TRBD2 aligns across 13 bases. This CDR3 has 16 amino acids. Losses at the gene ends were 4 bases for V and 4 bases for J; bases not matched to a gene: 5. Looked up from germline, CDR1 is SNHLY and CDR2 is FYNNEI. The CDR3, as DNA: TGTGCCAGCAGTGCCCGGACTAGCGGGGGATCAGATACGCAGTATTTT. Its protein is CASSARTSGGSDTQYF.

CDR3 bases: TGCAGTGCTAGAGGGGGTATAGGGACTGCAGATACGCAGTATTTT. Translation: CSARGGIGTADTQYF. The V gene is TRBV20-1, the J gene TRBJ2-3; D possibly corresponds to TRBD2 (6 bases). V was cut by 1 base and J by 4 bases, with 15 bases left in between. This CDR3 is built from 15 residues. The germline V gene encodes CDR1 DFQATT and CDR2 SNEGSKA (reference sequence).

Many counts were recorded for this clonotype. The chain combines TRBV10-3 with TRBJ2-1; TRBD1 is a possible D gene (6 bases). V lost 8 bases, J lost 4 bases, and 12 bases lay in between. Germline assignment: CDR1 ENHRY and CDR2 SYGVKD. The CDR3 loop spans 13 amino acids. The CDR3 nucleotides read TGTGCCATCGGGGGCGGTACTTACAATGAGCAGTTCTTC. Residues: CAIGGGTYNEQFF.

This clonotype was detected a few times. V is TRBV20-1 and J is TRBJ1-2; a weak D match, TRBD1 (6 bases). Trimming took 5 bases from V and 2 from J, leaving 15 bases between them. The CDR3 extends over 14 amino acids. CDR1 is DFQATT and CDR2 is SNEGSKA in the germline V gene (reference sequence). The CDR3 DNA sequence: TGCAGTGCTGTTACAAAAGGACAGAACTATGGCTACACCTTC. Translation: CSAVTKGQNYGYTF.

The chain employs TRBV20-1 and TRBJ2-7; 9 nucleotides align to TRBD1. Looked up from germline, CDR1 is DFQATT and CDR2 is SNEGSKA (reference sequence). J was trimmed by 4 bases and V by 3 bases; bases with no gene match: 7. The CDR3 is made up of 14 amino acids. The CDR3 protein is CSASLTGGAYEQYF. In nucleotides, the CDR3 is TGCAGTGCTAGTCTTACAGGGGGCGCATACGAGCAGTACTTC.

This clonotype was detected many times. The gene calls are TRBV6-5 and TRBJ1-3; no clear D gene. The CDR3 has 16 residues. V lost 2 bases and J lost 1, with 12 bases in between. Germline CDR1 and CDR2: MNHEY and SVGAGI. The CDR3 loop is CASSYGRSSSGNTIYF. The CDR3 bases are TGTGCCAGCAGTTACGGCAGGTCGTCTTCTGGAAACACCATATATTTT.

This clonotype was found many times. The gene calls are TRBV6-1 and TRBJ2-7; 10 nucleotides line up with TRBD2. The V gene's germline CDR1 is MNHNS and CDR2 SASEGT. V lost 6 bases to trimming and J lost 2 bases; unmatched junction nucleotides: 7. The CDR3 length is 15 residues. Here the CDR3 reads CASSKTSGPAYEQYF. In DNA form, the CDR3 reads TGTGCCAGCAGCAAGACTAGCGGGCCCGCCTACGAGCAGTACTTC.

This clonotype was counted many times. The chain joins TRBV12-3 or TRBV12-4 to TRBJ2-4; D possibly matches TRBD1 or TRBD2 (5 bases each). The germline V and J ends were trimmed by 5 bases and 3 bases, with 23 bases remaining between them. This CDR3 spans 18 amino acids. In DNA, the CDR3 is TGTGCCAGCAGTCGGTACTGGCGGGCAGGGTTGGTCAAAAACATTCAGTACTTC. Amino acid sequence: CASSRYWRAGLVKNIQYF.

J is TRBJ2-3 and V is TRBV5-4; the match to TRBD2 covers 12 bases. Germline V CDR1 and CDR2: SGHNT, YYREEE (reference sequence). V dropped 3 bases and J dropped 2; count of bases not matched to a gene: 4. The CDR3 is 16 residues long. CDR3 in amino acids: CASSSGLAGTTDTQYF. The CDR3 coding sequence is TGTGCCAGCAGCTCCGGACTAGCGGGGACCACAGATACGCAGTATTTT.

This clonotype was observed at least ten times. V usage is TRBV5-1 and J usage is TRBJ2-3; 9 positions agree with TRBD2. CDR3 length equals 14 residues. The V and J ends lost 7 bases and 2 bases, in that order; junction bases with no gene match: 5. CDR1 and CDR2 (germline): SGHRS, YFSETQ. CDR3 DNA: TGCGCCAGCCGGGCGGGAGGGACCACAGATACGCAGTATTTT. It specifies CASRAGGTTDTQYF.

The count of this clonotype is one. This sequence may be a read error, since a much larger clone differs from it by one base. This likely comes from a read error, as the CDR3 has no conserved phenylalanine or tryptophan at its end. The chain recombines TRBV29-1 with TRBJ2-7, with D perhaps TRBD2 (6 bases). The germline CDR1 and CDR2 sequences are SQVTM and ANQGSEA. Trimming took off 4 bases at V and 1 base at J, with 8 bases between the two ends. This CDR3 spans 12 amino acids. This CDR3 is CSVGAGSYEQYL. CDR3 nucleotide sequence: TGCAGCGTTGGGGCGGGATCCTACGAGCAGTACCTC.

Written as DNA, the CDR3 is TGTGCCATCAGTGAGGGCGGTACGCAGTATTTT. Its protein is CAISEGGTQYF. The chain links TRBV10-3 to TRBJ2-3; D call uncertain. V gave up 2 bases and J gave up 8 bases, with 5 bases separating them. The CDR3 totals 11 residues. Germline V gene lookup returns CDR1 ENHRY and CDR2 SYGVKD.

In this sample, this clonotype turned up a few times. The chain is built from TRBV20-1 and TRBJ2-2; TRBD1 agrees at 7 bases. Germline loops: CDR1 DFQATT, CDR2 SNEGSKA (reference sequence). J gave up 1 base and V 3 bases, and 5 bases lay outside the gene matches. The CDR3 length is 15 residues. The CDR3 coding sequence is TGCAGTGCTAGTAAGGGGGCACGGAACACCGGGGAGCTGTTTTTT. This translates into CSASKGARNTGELFF.

This chain uses TRBV20-1 with TRBJ2-7, with 8 bases matching TRBD2. CDR1 DFQATT and CDR2 SNEGSKA come from the germline V gene (reference sequence). The ends lost 3 bases at V and 2 bases at J; junction bases unmatched: 9. The CDR3 loop spans 15 amino acids. The CDR3 loop is CSASGLTSGTYEQYF. CDR3 coding DNA: TGCAGTGCTAGCGGTTTAACTAGCGGTACCTACGAGCAGTACTTC.